These T cell receptor beta chains were read from a single sample in a study of blood T cell repertoires in COVID-19. The data were produced by immunoSEQ multiplex PCR, yet TCRdb's version contains in-frame clones alone and is incomplete. The repertoire includes about 300,000 clones, around nine tenths of them detected once, and 2.9% sits in the top ten. The specimen sequenced was PBMCs or T cells enriched from blood (not recorded which). Receptors were obtained from a woman aged 45-65 years who had been exposed to COVID-19. Both conserved end residues are part of each CDR3. The D gene is left open where the match is weak. A clone size is listed for some rows: how often the clone was seen (once, few, many), or a class if it is expanded.

v_call,d_call,j_call,clone_size,cdr3_aa,cdr3_nt
TRBV28,TRBD1,TRBJ2-1,NA,CASSPGDRASLRFF,TGTGCCAGCAGTCCGGGGGACAGGGCCTCGCTCCGGTTCTTC
TRBV3-1/TRBV3-2,NA,TRBJ2-5,NA,CASSHGRETQYF,TGTGCCAGTAGCCACGGTCGAGAGACCCAGTACTTC
TRBV10-3,TRBD2,TRBJ2-3,NA,CAISAAGRADTQYF,TGTGCCATCAGTGCCGCGGGGAGGGCTGATACGCAGTATTTT
TRBV30,TRBD1,TRBJ2-7,NA,CAWSRTGSISYEQYF,TGTGCCTGGAGTAGGACAGGGTCGATCTCCTACGAGCAGTACTTC
TRBV30,NA,TRBJ2-7,NA,CAWRGRGGTGMDEQYF,TGTGCCTGGAGAGGCCGGGGAGGCACGGGAATGGACGAGCAGTACTTC
TRBV5-1,NA,TRBJ2-5,NA,CASSLGIETETQYF,TGCGCCAGCAGCTTGGGAATAGAAACGGAGACCCAGTACTTC
TRBV28,NA,TRBJ1-6,NA,CASSLNLATGGVYSPLHF,TGTGCCAGCAGTTTAAATCTGGCAACGGGGGGGGTTTATTCACCCCTCCACTTT
TRBV29-1,TRBD1,TRBJ2-7,NA,CSVEDPGTGEQYF,TGCAGCGTTGAAGATCCCGGGACAGGGGAGCAGTACTTC
TRBV12-3/TRBV12-4,NA,TRBJ1-2,NA,CASSFAGTDGYTF,TGTGCCAGCAGTTTCGCAGGTACGGATGGCTACACCTTC
TRBV24-1,TRBD1,TRBJ2-7,NA,CATSPTTGAHREQYF,TGTGCCACCAGCCCTACGACAGGGGCGCACCGCGAGCAGTACTTC
TRBV27,TRBD2,TRBJ2-1,NA,CASSREIAGGSYNEQFF,TGTGCCAGCAGTCGTGAGATAGCGGGGGGGAGCTACAATGAGCAGTTCTTC
TRBV19,TRBD1,TRBJ1-1,NA,CASSMNDRVNTEAFF,TGTGCCAGTAGTATGAATGACAGGGTGAACACTGAAGCTTTCTTT
TRBV5-1,TRBD1,TRBJ1-4,few,CASSLQGASITNEKLFF,TGCGCCAGCAGCTTACAGGGGGCGAGTATAACTAATGAAAAACTGTTTTTT
TRBV6-5,NA,TRBJ2-7,NA,CASTYTSGSSYEQYF,TGTGCCAGCACATACACCTCGGGAAGCTCCTACGAGCAGTACTTC
TRBV5-5,NA,TRBJ2-5,NA,CASSLAQGLNQETQYF,TGTGCCAGCAGCTTGGCTCAGGGGCTAAATCAAGAGACCCAGTACTTC
TRBV5-4,TRBD1,TRBJ2-7,NA,CASSSPGTGLYEQYF,TGTGCCAGCAGCTCCCCTGGGACAGGGCTCTACGAGCAGTACTTC
TRBV14,NA,TRBJ2-2,NA,CASNLGGTGELFF,TGTGCCAGCAATCTAGGGGGAACCGGGGAGCTGTTTTTT
TRBV19,TRBD2,TRBJ2-2,NA,CASSRYGGGASVGELFF,TGTGCCAGTAGTAGATATGGCGGGGGGGCCTCGGTCGGGGAGCTGTTTTTT
TRBV6-5,NA,TRBJ1-1,once,CASSYRDMNTEAFF,TGTGCCAGCAGTTACAGGGACATGAACACTGAAGCTTTCTTT
TRBV20-1,NA,TRBJ2-4,NA,CSASIPGQILAKNIQYF,TGCAGTGCTAGTATTCCCGGACAGATACTAGCCAAAAACATTCAGTACTTC
TRBV5-1,TRBD1,TRBJ2-3,NA,CASSLGGTGTADTQYF,TGCGCCAGCAGCTTGGGTGGGACAGGGACAGCAGATACGCAGTATTTT
TRBV19,TRBD1,TRBJ2-3,NA,CASSRDRGHTDTQYF,TGTGCCAGTAGCCGGGACAGGGGCCACACAGATACGCAGTATTTT
TRBV7-6,NA,TRBJ2-6,NA,CASSLFSSGANVLTF,TGTGCCAGCAGCTTATTCAGCTCTGGGGCCAACGTCCTGACTTTC
TRBV27,NA,TRBJ2-1,few,CASSLSVRGSYNEQFF,TGTGCCAGCAGTTTATCGGTCAGGGGATCCTACAATGAGCAGTTCTTC
TRBV6-5,NA,TRBJ1-6,NA,CASKRGQPDSPLHF,TGTGCCAGCAAGCGAGGACAGCCAGATTCACCCCTCCACTTT
TRBV28,TRBD2,TRBJ2-7,once,CASSLSSGVPYEQYF,TGTGCCAGCAGTTTATCTAGCGGGGTTCCCTACGAGCAGTACTTC
TRBV3-1/TRBV3-2,NA,TRBJ1-1,NA,CASSQLLSQGNTEAFF,TGTGCCAGCAGCCAACTTTTGTCCCAGGGGAACACTGAAGCTTTCTTT
TRBV19,TRBD1,TRBJ2-3,NA,CASSWTGESTDTQYF,TGTGCCAGTAGCTGGACAGGGGAGAGCACAGATACGCAGTATTTT
TRBV3-1/TRBV3-2,TRBD1,TRBJ1-1,NA,CASSTRTGANTEAFF,TGTGCCAGCAGCACCCGGACAGGGGCGAACACTGAAGCTTTCTTT
TRBV5-5,NA,TRBJ1-4,NA,CASGHIWGEKLFF,TGTGCCAGCGGACATATTTGGGGTGAAAAACTGTTTTTT
TRBV29-1,TRBD1,TRBJ2-3,once,CSVERQGDPTDTQYF,TGCAGCGTTGAGCGACAGGGGGACCCCACAGATACGCAGTATTTT
TRBV7-9,TRBD1,TRBJ2-7,NA,CASSNRDSGSYEQYF,TGTGCCAGCAGCAACCGGGACAGTGGTTCCTACGAGCAGTACTTC
TRBV29-1,TRBD1,TRBJ1-1,NA,CSVGTGVNTEAFF,TGCAGCGTTGGGACAGGGGTGAACACTGAAGCTTTCTTT
TRBV28,NA,TRBJ2-7,NA,CASSSINRVRDVYEQYF,TGTGCCAGCAGCTCGATCAACAGGGTTAGGGATGTTTACGAGCAGTACTTC
TRBV7-6,NA,TRBJ2-2,NA,CASSSQEGGELFF,TGTGCCAGCAGCTCCCAGGAGGGTGGGGAGCTGTTTTTT
TRBV7-6,TRBD2,TRBJ2-1,NA,CASSSEDPAGGPGVGEQFF,TGTGCCAGCAGCTCCGAAGATCCAGCGGGGGGTCCCGGGGTTGGCGAGCAGTTCTTC
TRBV6-5,NA,TRBJ1-1,NA,CASSPSFLRTEAFF,TGTGCCAGCAGCCCATCTTTCCTGCGCACTGAAGCTTTCTTT
TRBV5-1,NA,TRBJ1-2,NA,CASSQNSYGYTF,TGCGCCAGCAGCCAAAACAGCTATGGCTACACCTTC
TRBV27,NA,TRBJ2-1,NA,CASSSYGFWQQFF,TGTGCCAGCAGTTCATACGGGTTTTGGCAGCAGTTCTTC
TRBV6-5,NA,TRBJ2-1,NA,CASRTTRVSYNEQFF,TGTGCCAGCAGAACGACGAGGGTCTCCTACAATGAGCAGTTCTTC
TRBV4-2,NA,TRBJ1-2,once,CASSPAAGINYGYTF,TGTGCCAGCAGCCCTGCGGCAGGGATTAACTATGGCTACACCTTC
TRBV27,TRBD1,TRBJ1-1,NA,CASSLVISGGTEAFF,TGTGCCAGCAGTTTAGTGATATCAGGGGGAACTGAAGCTTTCTTT
TRBV2,NA,TRBJ2-7,NA,CASSGGPYEQYF,TGTGCCAGCAGTGGTGGCCCCTACGAGCAGTACTTC
TRBV7-9,TRBD2,TRBJ2-3,NA,CASSLGLAGGRDTQYF,TGTGCCAGCAGCTTAGGACTAGCGGGGGGCAGGGATACGCAGTATTTT
TRBV6-4,TRBD2,TRBJ2-5,NA,CASSETILAGETQYF,TGTGCCAGCAGCGAAACAATACTAGCGGGTGAGACCCAGTACTTC
TRBV5-1,TRBD1,TRBJ2-7,NA,CASSDRGNEQYF,TGCGCCAGCAGCGACAGGGGAAACGAGCAGTACTTC
TRBV28,NA,TRBJ2-7,NA,CASSLLEAPRLYF,TGTGCCAGCAGTTTATTAGAGGCCCCGCGCCTTTACTTC
TRBV3-1/TRBV3-2,NA,TRBJ1-1,NA,CASSPNWQNTEAFF,TGTGCCAGCAGCCCCAATTGGCAAAATACTGAAGCTTTCTTT
TRBV5-1,TRBD1,TRBJ1-4,few,CASSPGQTNEKLFF,TGCGCCAGCAGCCCGGGACAGACTAATGAAAAACTGTTTTTT
TRBV29-1,NA,TRBJ2-3,once,CSVGPITDTQYF,TGCAGCGTTGGTCCCATCACAGATACGCAGTATTTT
TRBV9,NA,TRBJ1-2,NA,CASSQPGNYGYTF,TGTGCCAGCAGCCAGCCGGGAAACTATGGCTACACCTTC